Shown below are 20 T cell receptor beta chains from a single sample sequenced in a study of blood T cell repertoires in COVID-19. TCRdb's copy holds only in-frame clones and misses some; the assay was immunoSEQ multiplex PCR. The sample gives 300,000 to 450,000 clones, approximately 87% of which show up once; about 10% is in the top ten. The sample consisted of peripheral blood. The source is a woman in her 30s with COVID-19, enrolled during active disease.

The chain is built from TRBV6-4 and TRBJ2-2; no clear D. Trimming took 0 bases from V and 2 from J, leaving 7 bases between them. The germline V gene encodes CDR1 MRHNA and CDR2 SNTAGT. This CDR3 is built from 15 residues. The CDR3 here is CASSDSLYNTGELFF. The CDR3 nucleotides are TGTGCCAGCAGTGACTCTCTCTACAACACCGGGGAGCTGTTTTTT.

This chain connects TRBV30 to TRBJ2-1, with 8 bases identical to TRBD1. CDR1 is GTSNPN, CDR2 SVGIG, per germline (reference sequence). The ends lost 6 bases at V and 3 bases at J; junction bases unmatched: 4. The CDR3 loop spans 13 amino acids. The CDR3 DNA sequence: TGTGCCTGCTCGACAGGGGTCTACAATGAGCAGTTCTTC. Translated, it gives CACSTGVYNEQFF.

V is TRBV4-1 and J is TRBJ2-7; a possible D gene is TRBD1 (6 bases). CDR1 is MGHRA and CDR2 is YSYEKL in the germline V gene. There are 15 residues in the CDR3. The V end was cut by 4 bases, the J end by 3 bases, with 16 bases between. The CDR3 bases are TGCGCCAGCAGCCTCAACAAACAGGGCAACTACGAGCAGTACTTC. This sequence encodes CASSLNKQGNYEQYF.

CDR3 DNA: TGTGCCAGCAGCCAAGACGGACTAGCGGGAGCTGAGCAGTTCTTC. This codes for CASSQDGLAGAEQFF. J is TRBJ2-1 and V is TRBV4-2; 13 bases line up with TRBD2. Germline V gene lookup returns CDR1 LGHNA and CDR2 YNFKEQ. The CDR3 is 15 amino acids. After removal of 0 bases from V and 9 bases from J, the junction contained 2 bases not matched to a gene.

This chain joins TRBV9 and TRBJ2-7, with TRBD2 as a possible D gene (5 bases). Germline V gene lookup returns CDR1 SGDLS and CDR2 YYNGEE. Trimming took 0 bases from V and 2 from J, leaving 12 bases between them. The CDR3 is 15 amino acids. The CDR3 region is CASSVGAGLPYEQYF. The CDR3 region has the DNA TGTGCCAGCAGCGTAGGTGCGGGTTTACCCTACGAGCAGTACTTC.

In its sample, this clone was seen once. The chain uses TRBV5-5 and TRBJ2-2, with 8 nucleotides matching TRBD1. V lost 5 bases and J lost 6; bases outside the gene matches: 3. Germline V gene lookup returns CDR1 SGHKS and CDR2 YYEKEE (reference sequence). The CDR3 runs to 13 residues. CDR3 loop: CASRMTGAGELFF. The CDR3 DNA follows: TGTGCCAGCAGGATGACAGGGGCCGGGGAGCTGTTTTTT.

The V and J genes are TRBV5-6 and TRBJ1-2; maybe TRBD1 (5 bases). V shed 4 bases and J shed 13 bases, with 20 bases lying between them. CDR3 length: 13 amino acids. Looked up from germline, CDR1 is SGHDT and CDR2 is YYEEEE. Written as DNA, the CDR3 is TGTGCCAGCAGCGTCTCGGGACTCAGTCCGGGCACCTTC. It translates to CASSVSGLSPGTF.

V and J are TRBV18 and TRBJ1-2; TRBD1 matches 7 bases. The germline CDR1 and CDR2 sequences are KGHSH and LQKENI. CDR3 length equals 15 residues. Unmatched junction bases numbered 11, after V lost 6 bases and J lost 4 bases. CDR3 protein: CASSPQGGLGYGYTF. The CDR3 DNA reads TGTGCCAGCTCTCCTCAGGGGGGCCTAGGCTATGGCTACACCTTC.

CDR3 sequence (DNA): TGCGCCAGCAGACAGAGCTCCTACGAGCAGTACTTC. This codes for CASRQSSYEQYF. The chain has TRBV10-2 and TRBJ2-7; D is undetermined. This CDR3 has 12 residues. V gave up 6 bases and J gave up 0 bases, with 6 bases separating them. CDR1 WSHSY and CDR2 SAAADI come from the germline V gene.

This chain links TRBV4-2 with TRBJ1-1; D remains unclear. CDR3 length: 15 amino acids. Trimming took off 0 bases at V and 5 bases at J, with 13 bases between the two ends. The V gene's germline CDR1 is LGHNA and CDR2 YNFKEQ. The CDR3 region has the DNA TGTGCCAGCAGCCAAGATGAGGGAGGTCGAACTGAAGCTTTCTTT. Protein product: CASSQDEGGRTEAFF.

The gene calls are TRBV5-5 and TRBJ2-1; 9 bases align to TRBD2. CDR3 length equals 16 residues. The trim removed 4 bases at V and 4 bases at J, leaving 9 bases unmatched. Germline-derived CDR1 and CDR2 are SGHKS and YYEKEE (reference sequence). The CDR3 here is CASSGRLAGPYNEQFF. The CDR3 bases are TGTGCCAGCAGCGGGCGCCTAGCGGGACCGTACAATGAGCAGTTCTTC.

The chain employs TRBV12-3 or TRBV12-4 and TRBJ2-7, with 8 positions matching TRBD1. The CDR3 extends over 12 amino acids. V lost 7 bases, J lost 8 bases, and 7 bases stayed unmatched. CDR3 in DNA: TGTGCCAGCACCGGTGGACAGGGAAAGCAGTACTTC. Translation gives CASTGGQGKQYF.

The J gene is TRBJ1-2, the V gene TRBV7-8, with TRBD1 matching over 7 bases. The V gene end was trimmed by 5 bases and the J gene end by 4 bases; junction bases not matched to a gene: 7. The V gene's germline CDR1 is SGHVS and CDR2 FQNEAQ. CDR3 length equals 14 residues. The CDR3 nucleotides are TGTGCCAGCAGCCCGGCAGGGGGAGGCTATGGCTACACCTTC. This codes for CASSPAGGGYGYTF.

The rearrangement links TRBV7-2 to TRBJ1-3; D is uncertain. V lost 5 bases and J 0 bases, leaving 14 bases between the germline ends. The CDR3 has 16 amino acids. Germline CDR1 and CDR2: SGHTA and FQGNSA. The CDR3: CASSAVPTRSGNTIYF. CDR3 in DNA: TGTGCCAGCAGCGCGGTCCCGACTCGCTCTGGAAACACCATATATTTT.

The rearrangement joins TRBV28 to TRBJ2-6; no firm D call. Germline V CDR1 and CDR2: MDHEN, SYDVKM. V was pared by 6 bases and J by 4 bases, with 7 bases between. This CDR3 region has 13 residues. The CDR3 nucleotides read TGTGCCAGCAGGCAGAGGGGGGCCAACGTCCTGACTTTC. Its translation: CASRQRGANVLTF.

The chain is built from TRBV7-8 and TRBJ2-5; TRBD2 aligns across 12 bases. CDR3 length: 12 amino acids. Germline V CDR1 and CDR2: SGHVS, FQNEAQ. Trimming removed 6 bases from V and 9 bases from J; junction bases left unmatched: 2. In nucleotides, the CDR3 is TGTGCCAGCAGTCGACTAGCGGGAGCCCAGTACTTC. Protein sequence: CASSRLAGAQYF.

The rearrangement links TRBV3-1 (or the pseudogene TRBV3-2) to TRBJ1-4, with a weak D call TRBD1 (5 bases). Trimming took 8 bases from V and 4 from J, leaving 8 bases between them. In germline, CDR1 is LGHDT, CDR2 YNNKEL (reference sequence). The CDR3 spans 12 residues. As DNA, the CDR3 is TGTGCCAGCCTGGGGCTTAATGAAAAACTGTTTTTT. This codes for CASLGLNEKLFF.

This chain joins TRBV6-2 or TRBV6-3 and TRBJ2-3; the D gene is possibly TRBD2 (5 bases). The V and J ends lost 1 base and 2 bases respectively, with 13 bases between them. CDR1 and CDR2 (germline): MNHEY, SVGEGT. The CDR3 spans 16 residues. CDR3 region: CASSYLVGDTTDTQYF. The CDR3 nucleotides are TGTGCCAGCAGTTACTTGGTGGGAGACACCACAGATACGCAGTATTTT.

For this clone: At one end, the junction sequence differs from germline, possibly due to a read error. The chain has TRBV28 and TRBJ2-3; possible D gene TRBD2, 6 bases. This CDR3 contains 11 residues. From germline, CDR1 is MDHEN and CDR2 SYDVKM. The CDR3 DNA sequence: TGTGCCACGAAAACTAGCTCCAGCAGTGCTTTT. Translated: CATKTSSSSAF. The full variable domain, rest sourced from reference TRBV28 and TRBJ2-3, is DVKVTQSSRYLVKRTGEKVFLECVQDMDHENMFWYRQDPGLGLRLIYFSYDVKMKEKGDIPEGYSVSREKKERFSLILESASTNQTSMYLCATKTSSSSAFGPGTRLTVL.

The J gene is TRBJ2-5, the V gene TRBV7-8; maybe TRBD2 (5 bases). The CDR3 sequence is 13 residues long. Germline loops: CDR1 SGHVS, CDR2 FQNEAQ. V lost 5 bases and J 1 base, leaving 8 bases between the germline ends. The CDR3 loop is CASSTGVQETQYF. The CDR3 DNA reads as TGTGCCAGCAGCACCGGGGTCCAAGAGACCCAGTACTTC.